In this sample, the clone carrying this TCR beta chain turned up many times. Time point meaning: pre-sensitization, week 0. As to treatment: therapeutic diphenylcyclopropenone sensitization with weekly scalp DPC. TCRdb used MiXCR to reprocess the RACE reads, holding one entry per CDR3 protein. The data contain over 300,000 distinct CDR3 sequences, 5% to 6.5% of them seen just once; the ten biggest clones take up 2.5% to 3%. This sample is part of a study of human T cells and chemical hapten exposure. The CDR3 contains 17 residues. V trimming: 4 bases; J trimming: 7 bases; junction bases outside the gene matches: 16. Looked up from germline, CDR1 is SQVTM and CDR2 is ANQGSEA.

The sample here was whole blood, taken in connection with sensitization to the hapten diphenylcyclopropenone (DPC). The origin of this receptor is a woman between 45 and 65 years old with alopecia areata. Some clones in this sample may be carry-over from other donors' samples. The genes are TRBV29-1 and TRBJ2-2; 9 bases fit TRBD2. CDR3 bases: TGCAGCGTTGGGGGAAGAGGTAGCGGGAGTGGTGACGGGGAGCTGTTTTTT. Its protein product is CSVGGRGSGSGDGELFF.